This T cell receptor beta chain was recorded in a study of blood T cell repertoires in COVID-19. Study information: Samples representing acute and convalescent COVID-19 were sourced from the United States, Italy and Spain. Sources were T cells, B-cell-depleted T cells, or PBMCs; the material itself was cDNA or gDNA.

Trimming left V 4 bases short and J 5 bases short, with 19 bases between. The germline gives CDR1 SGHRS, CDR2 YFSETQ. This CDR3 has 16 amino acids. Authors' data handling: Cell counts per sample came from amplifying reference gene primers. Profiled with immunoSEQ multiplex PCR; TCRdb holds only in-frame clones, not every one. V, J and clone size reflect that table, while D and trimming were determined from the DNA. The table has roughly 150,000 clones, 79% seen once. Patients of the Seattle cohort, enrolled during active infection, were followed longitudinally. Sequencing was carried out using peripheral blood. The chain employs TRBV5-1 and TRBJ2-1; maybe TRBD2 (6 bases). This TCR derives from an older woman with COVID-19, enrolled during active disease. The CDR3 loop reads CASSPRTTSRDNEQFF. For the CDR3, the DNA is TGCGCCAGCAGCCCGCGGACTACCTCCAGGGACAATGAGCAGTTCTTC. Full variable domain (rest looked up from reference TRBV5-1 and TRBJ2-1): KAGVTQTPRYLIKTRGQQVTLSCSPISGHRSVSWYQQTPGQGLQFLFEYFSETQRNKGNFPGRFSGRQFSNSRSEMNVSTLELGDSALYLCASSPRTTSRDNEQFFGPGTRLTVL.